This T cell receptor beta chain appears in the sequencing data of a study of glioma-infiltrating T cells after dendritic cell vaccination. Time point noted: after dendritic cell vaccination, including at tumor progression/relapse. Profiled with immunoSEQ multiplex PCR; TCRdb holds only in-frame clones, not every one. The table shows 90,000 or so clones, with 70% to 90% occurring only once. V lost 4 bases and J 2 bases, leaving 10 bases between the germline ends. The CDR3 totals 14 residues. Germline CDR1 and CDR2: MNHNS and SASEGT. The sequence came from a human donor with glioblastoma. This chain links TRBV6-1 with TRBJ2-3, with D perhaps TRBD1 (5 bases). The material sequenced was blood, taken after dendritic cell vaccination. This CDR3 is CASSVDSYTDTQYF. Written as DNA, the CDR3 is TGTGCCAGCAGTGTTGACAGTTACACAGATACGCAGTATTTT.